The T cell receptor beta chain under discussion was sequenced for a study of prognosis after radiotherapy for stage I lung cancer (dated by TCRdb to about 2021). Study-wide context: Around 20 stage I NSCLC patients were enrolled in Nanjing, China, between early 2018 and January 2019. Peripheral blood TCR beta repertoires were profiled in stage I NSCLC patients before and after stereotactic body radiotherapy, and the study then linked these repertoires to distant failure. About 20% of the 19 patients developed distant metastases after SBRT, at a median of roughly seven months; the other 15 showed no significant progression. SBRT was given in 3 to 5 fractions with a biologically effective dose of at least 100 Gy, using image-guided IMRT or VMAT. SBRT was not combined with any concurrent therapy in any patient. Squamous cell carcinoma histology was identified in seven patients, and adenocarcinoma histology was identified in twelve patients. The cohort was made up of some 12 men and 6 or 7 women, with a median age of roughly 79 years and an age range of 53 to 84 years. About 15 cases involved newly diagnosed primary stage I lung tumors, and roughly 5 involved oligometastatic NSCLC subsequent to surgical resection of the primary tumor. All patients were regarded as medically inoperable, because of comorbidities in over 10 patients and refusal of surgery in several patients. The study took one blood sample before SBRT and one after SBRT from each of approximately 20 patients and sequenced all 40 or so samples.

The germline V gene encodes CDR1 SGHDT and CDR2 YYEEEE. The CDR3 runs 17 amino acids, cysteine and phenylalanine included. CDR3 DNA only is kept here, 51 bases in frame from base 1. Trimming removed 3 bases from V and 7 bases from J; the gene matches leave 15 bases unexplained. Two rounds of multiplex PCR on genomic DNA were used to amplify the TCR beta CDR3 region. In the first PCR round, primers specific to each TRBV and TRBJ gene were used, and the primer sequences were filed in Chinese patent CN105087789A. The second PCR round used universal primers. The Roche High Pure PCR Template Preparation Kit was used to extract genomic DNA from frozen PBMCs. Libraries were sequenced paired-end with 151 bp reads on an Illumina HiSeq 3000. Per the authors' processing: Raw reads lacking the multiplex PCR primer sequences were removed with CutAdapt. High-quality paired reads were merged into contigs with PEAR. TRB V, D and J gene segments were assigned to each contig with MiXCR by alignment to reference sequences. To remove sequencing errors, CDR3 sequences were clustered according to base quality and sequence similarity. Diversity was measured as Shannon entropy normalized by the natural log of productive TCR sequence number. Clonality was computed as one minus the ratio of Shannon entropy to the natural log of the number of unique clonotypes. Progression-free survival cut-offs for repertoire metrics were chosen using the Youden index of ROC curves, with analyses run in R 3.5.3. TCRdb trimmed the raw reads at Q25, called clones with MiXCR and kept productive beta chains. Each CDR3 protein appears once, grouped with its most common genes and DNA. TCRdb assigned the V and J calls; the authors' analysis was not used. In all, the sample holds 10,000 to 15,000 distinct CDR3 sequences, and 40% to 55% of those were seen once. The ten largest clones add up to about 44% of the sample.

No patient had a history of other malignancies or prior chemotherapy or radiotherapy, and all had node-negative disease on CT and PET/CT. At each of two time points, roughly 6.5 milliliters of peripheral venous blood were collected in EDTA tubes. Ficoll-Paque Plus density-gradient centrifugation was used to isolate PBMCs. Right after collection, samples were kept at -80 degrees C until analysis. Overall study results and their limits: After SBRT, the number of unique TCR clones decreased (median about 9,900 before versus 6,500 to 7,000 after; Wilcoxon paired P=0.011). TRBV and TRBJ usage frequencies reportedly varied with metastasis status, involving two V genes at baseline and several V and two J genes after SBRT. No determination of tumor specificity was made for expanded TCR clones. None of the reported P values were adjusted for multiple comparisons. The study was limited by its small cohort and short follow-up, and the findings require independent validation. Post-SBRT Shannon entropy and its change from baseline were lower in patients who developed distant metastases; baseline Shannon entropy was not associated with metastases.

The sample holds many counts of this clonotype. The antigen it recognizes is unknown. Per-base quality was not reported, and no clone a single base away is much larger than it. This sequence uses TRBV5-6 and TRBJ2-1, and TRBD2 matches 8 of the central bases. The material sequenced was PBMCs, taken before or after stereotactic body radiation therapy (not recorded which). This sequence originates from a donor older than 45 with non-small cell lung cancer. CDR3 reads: CASSSLAAGEVNNEQFF. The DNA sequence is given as TGTGCCAGCAGCTCACTCGCAGCGGGAGAGGTTAATAATGAGCAGTTCTTC.